This entry lists 30 T cell receptor beta chains sequenced from one sample in a study of shared clonotypes between healthy human individuals. Generated by immunoSEQ multiplex PCR, the TCRdb table keeps only in-frame clones and is missing some. The repertoire holds 300,000 to 350,000 clones, around 70% seen once, with about 10% in the top ten. Sequenced material: memory CD4+ T cells sorted from blood. Stated subset: CD45RA-negative fraction. These TCRs come from a man aged 30 to 45 in good health.

The rearrangement uses TRBV14 and TRBJ1-6; no clear D. The ends were cut back, 0 bases at V and 7 bases at J, with 10 bases in the middle. In germline, CDR1 is SGHDN, CDR2 FVKESK. The CDR3 has 15 residues. The CDR3 DNA reads as TGTGCCAGCAGCCAAGACTCACCTTTGAATTCACCCCTCCACTTT. Protein product: CASSQDSPLNSPLHF.

V and J are TRBV2 and TRBJ1-1; 8 bases line up with TRBD1. Germline V CDR1 and CDR2: SNHLY, FYNNEI. The CDR3 extends over 18 amino acids. Trimming removed 1 base from V and 5 bases from J; junction bases left unmatched: 15. In nucleotides, the CDR3 is TGTGCCAGCAGTGAAGAGTGGGACAGGCCCGCTGGTGGGACTGAAGCTTTCTTT. Amino acid sequence: CASSEEWDRPAGGTEAFF.

This clone was seen only a few times. The gene calls are TRBV28 and TRBJ1-5; the D gene is possibly TRBD1 (5 bases). The CDR3 is made up of 16 amino acids. Germline CDR1 and CDR2: MDHEN and SYDVKM. Trimming removed 8 bases at V and 0 bases at J, with 17 bases between. The CDR3 DNA reads TGTGCCAGCCTCGCCTTAGGGGTTCATAGCAATCAGCCCCAGCATTTT. Its protein is CASLALGVHSNQPQHF.

The chain joins TRBV19 to TRBJ2-1; D perhaps matches TRBD2 (6 bases). The V gene lost 5 bases and the J gene lost 10 bases, with 18 bases spanning the gap. The germline V gene has CDR1 LNHDA and CDR2 SQIVND (reference sequence). The CDR3 sequence is 14 residues long. CDR3 region: CASSSPDYRREQFF. The CDR3 nucleotides are TGTGCCAGTAGTTCCCCGGACTACCGGAGGGAGCAGTTCTTC.

The genes are TRBV4-1 and TRBJ1-4; TRBD1 is a possible D gene (5 bases). The CDR3 has 15 residues. Germline V gives CDR1 MGHRA, CDR2 YSYEKL. With 0 bases removed from V and 8 bases from J, the gap between germline ends came to 13 bases. The CDR3 sequence is CASSQDYGQQEKLFF. DNA of the CDR3: TGCGCCAGCAGCCAAGATTACGGACAACAAGAAAAACTGTTTTTT.

CDR3 nucleotides: TGTGCCAGCAGTTTCGGGTATACGTCGTCTAACTATGGCTACACCTTC. Translating gives CASSFGYTSSNYGYTF. V usage is TRBV28 and J usage is TRBJ1-2; D is undetermined. CDR1 is MDHEN and CDR2 is SYDVKM in the germline V gene. The CDR3 contains 16 residues. V was cut by 3 bases and J by 0 bases, with 14 bases left in between.

This chain joins TRBV5-1 and TRBJ1-2; 7 positions agree with TRBD1. This CDR3 region has 14 residues. V was pared by 0 bases and J by 3 bases, with 2 bases of the junction left unmatched. Germline CDR1 SGHRS, CDR2 YFSETQ. CDR3 in amino acids: CASSLAGGDYGYTF. In DNA form, the CDR3 reads TGCGCCAGCAGCTTGGCAGGGGGAGACTATGGCTACACCTTC.

This clone was seen only once. Germline and junction disagree at one end, which may indicate a read error. CDR3 nucleotides: TGTGCCAGCAGCATCGCATCCGGGCTTTTATTCTTC. This translates into CASSIASGLLFF. The J gene is TRBJ2-7, the V gene TRBV7-8, with D unresolved. CDR1 is SGHVS and CDR2 is FQNEAQ in the germline V gene. The CDR3 is 12 residues long.

Only a few counts were recorded for this clone. This specimen includes other DNA sequences encoding the same CDR3. The rearrangement links TRBV29-1 to TRBJ2-3, with TRBD2 matching over 15 bases. This CDR3 has 15 amino acids. With V trimmed by 6 bases and J by 6 bases, 7 bases remained unmatched. Germline-derived CDR1 and CDR2 are SQVTM and ANQGSEA. CDR3 bases: TGCAGCGTGGCGGGACTAGCGGGAGGCAGCGATACGCAGTATTTT. Protein product: CSVAGLAGGSDTQYF.

The chain links TRBV5-4 to TRBJ2-5, with 7 bases identical to TRBD1. V was pared by 1 base and J by 1 base, with 4 bases of the junction left unmatched. This CDR3 region has 15 residues. The germline gives CDR1 SGHNT, CDR2 YYREEE (reference sequence). The CDR3 nucleotides are TGTGCCAGCAGCTTGCCCCCAGGGGGCCAAGAGACCCAGTACTTC. It encodes CASSLPPGGQETQYF.

This rearrangement joins TRBV6-4 to TRBJ2-1; no definite D call. The CDR3 loop spans 13 amino acids. Trimming stripped 4 bases from V and 8 bases from J, with 12 bases between. Germline-derived CDR1 and CDR2 are MRHNA and SNTAGT. The CDR3 reads CASSGQAEDEQFF. DNA for the CDR3: TGTGCCAGCAGTGGTCAGGCCGAGGATGAGCAGTTCTTC.

The chain recombines TRBV14 with TRBJ2-1, with 13 positions matching TRBD2. Unmatched junction bases numbered 11, after V lost 4 bases and J lost 8 bases. CDR3 length equals 17 residues. Germline CDR1 SGHDN, CDR2 FVKESK. CDR3 in amino acids: CASSLSPGLAGFDEQFF. The CDR3 region has the DNA TGTGCCAGCAGCCTTTCACCGGGACTAGCGGGATTTGATGAGCAGTTCTTC.

J is TRBJ2-5 and V is TRBV5-5; 10 bases map to TRBD2. The CDR3 has 16 residues. The V gene end was trimmed by 2 bases and the J gene end by 5 bases; junction bases not matched to a gene: 9. CDR1 SGHKS and CDR2 YYEKEE come from the germline V gene (reference sequence). CDR3 region: CASSLRSSGSVETQYF. CDR3 in DNA: TGTGCCAGCAGCTTACGCTCTAGCGGGAGTGTGGAGACCCAGTACTTC.

The chain couples TRBV7-2 to TRBJ2-4, with D possibly TRBD1 on 6 matching bases. CDR1 is SGHTA and CDR2 is FQGNSA in the germline V gene. Trimming cost V 7 bases and J 1 base, with 20 bases left between them. There are 17 residues in the CDR3. The CDR3 DNA reads TGTGCCAGCACCCTAGGGGTCCGGCAGGGGGCCAAAAACATTCAGTACTTC. Its protein is CASTLGVRQGAKNIQYF.

The gene calls are TRBV28 and TRBJ1-1; D is ambiguous. CDR1 is MDHEN, CDR2 SYDVKM, per germline. The CDR3 consists of 14 residues. The V and J ends lost 10 bases and 0 bases respectively, with 15 bases between them. The CDR3 loop is CATQTPGLNTEAFF. DNA of the CDR3: TGTGCCACCCAGACGCCGGGATTGAACACTGAAGCTTTCTTT.

This sequence joins TRBV5-1 and TRBJ2-7, with a weak D call TRBD1 (6 bases). The V end was cut by 4 bases, the J end by 3 bases, with 17 bases between. There are 15 residues in the CDR3. Germline CDR1 reads SGHRS; CDR2 reads YFSETQ. CDR3 protein: CASSPAGESGYEQYF. DNA of the CDR3: TGCGCCAGCAGCCCCGCAGGGGAATCGGGCTACGAGCAGTACTTC.

The CDR3, as DNA: TGTGCCAGCTCACCACAGGGAAACTATAATTCACCCCTCCACTTT. Its translation is CASSPQGNYNSPLHF. The chain uses TRBV18 and TRBJ1-6; D unresolved. The germline V gene has CDR1 KGHSH and CDR2 LQKENI. The V end was cut by 1 base, the J end by 3 bases, with 7 bases between. This CDR3 region has 15 residues.

Regarding this clone: Germline is not matched at one junction end, which may reflect a read error. V gene TRBV7-7 combines with J gene TRBJ2-2; TRBD1 aligns across 7 bases. The CDR3 consists of 17 residues. CDR1 is SSHAT and CDR2 is FNYEAQ in the germline V gene (reference sequence). The chain's CDR3 is CASSSNLGTANTGELFF. For the CDR3, the DNA is TGTGCTAGCAGCTCTAATTTAGGGACAGCGAACACCGGGGAGCTGTTTTTT.

This clone was counted a few times. The chain couples TRBV6-1 to TRBJ1-1; weak D call: TRBD1 (5 bases). Germline V CDR1 and CDR2: MNHNS, SASEGT. The V end was cut by 6 bases, the J end by 2 bases, with 16 bases between. The CDR3 runs 15 residues. The CDR3 DNA is TGTGCCAGCAGCGCTCTACATGGGGCCAACACTGAAGCTTTCTTT. Protein: CASSALHGANTEAFF.

The chain carries TRBV5-1 and TRBJ2-7; 13 bases agree with TRBD2. In germline, CDR1 is SGHRS, CDR2 YFSETQ. This CDR3 has 19 amino acids. Trimming cost V 4 bases and J 1 base; bases outside gene matches: 14. CDR3 nucleotide sequence: TGCGCCAGCAGCACATCCGGGACTAGCGGGGCTAAATTTTCCTACGAGCAGTACTTC. Protein product: CASSTSGTSGAKFSYEQYF.

The chain joins TRBV18 to TRBJ2-1; 10 nucleotides align to TRBD2. The CDR3 length is 16 residues. With 0 bases clipped from V and 5 bases from J, the junction kept 4 bases outside the gene matches. From germline, CDR1 is KGHSH and CDR2 LQKENI. DNA of the CDR3: TGTGCCAGCTCACCACCGGGACTAGCGTTACACAATGAGCAGTTCTTC. It codes for CASSPPGLALHNEQFF.

This clone was found once. A read error is possible here, since a much larger clone lies one base away. The same CDR3 can be traced to other DNA sequences in this sample. DNA of the CDR3: TGCGCCAGCAGTAACAGGGAAGGGGGCACTGAAGCTTTCTTT. Its protein is CASSNREGGTEAFF. The genes are TRBV5-1 and TRBJ1-1; TRBD1 is a possible D gene (6 bases). There are 14 residues in the CDR3. Germline assignment: CDR1 SGHRS and CDR2 YFSETQ. V was pared by 5 bases and J by 4 bases, with 15 bases between.

As to this clone: A read error is likely here: a far larger clone is one base away. The V call is TRBV6-1, the J call TRBJ2-7; D ambiguous. The V gene's germline CDR1 is MNHNS and CDR2 SASEGT. The V end was cut by 7 bases, the J end by 3 bases, with 10 bases between. The CDR3 length is 12 residues. The CDR3 sequence: CASKISSYEQYF. The CDR3 nucleotides read TGTGCCAGCAAAATCTCCAGCTACGAGCAGTACTTC.

The CDR3 DNA sequence: TGTGCCATCAGTGAGTCGGGGATAGCGGGGGGCGAGCAGTACTTC. Translating gives CAISESGIAGGEQYF. The chain combines TRBV10-3 with TRBJ2-7; 10 bases agree with TRBD2. Losses at the gene ends were 0 bases for V and 6 bases for J; bases not matched to a gene: 5. The V gene's germline CDR1 is ENHRY and CDR2 SYGVKD. CDR3 length equals 15 residues.

V gene TRBV5-4 combines with J gene TRBJ2-3, with D tentatively TRBD2 (6 bases). The CDR3 is 14 amino acids. Trimming pared 4 bases from V and 6 bases from J, leaving 15 bases between. The germline V gene has CDR1 SGHNT and CDR2 YYREEE (reference sequence). CDR3 in DNA: TGTGCCAGCAGCGGAGGGCCCCAGTCCGATACGCAGTATTTT. Residues: CASSGGPQSDTQYF. Combining the CDR3 with reference TRBV5-4 and TRBJ2-3 gives the whole variable domain ETGVTQSPTHLIKTRGQQVTLRCSSQSGHNTVSWYQQALGQGPQFIFQYYREEENGRGNFPPRFSGLQFPNYSSELNVNALELDDSALYLCASSGGPQSDTQYFGPGTRLTVL.

The chain links TRBV18 to TRBJ1-1; D unclear. V was shortened by 3 bases and J by 5 bases, with 13 bases between the two germline ends. CDR3 length: 14 residues. Per germline, CDR1 KGHSH and CDR2 LQKENI. The CDR3 DNA is TGTGCCAGCTCACCGATAACGGGTACGACTGAAGCTTTCTTT. Translation: CASSPITGTTEAFF.

The table lists this clone with a few counts. The chain recombines TRBV14 with TRBJ2-2; D is possibly TRBD1 (6 bases). This CDR3 is built from 16 residues. Germline V CDR1 and CDR2: SGHDN, FVKESK. V shed 0 bases and J shed 0 bases, with 8 bases lying between them. CDR3 in DNA: TGTGCCAGCAGCCAAGATCGGACAGCGAACACCGGGGAGCTGTTTTTT. This codes for CASSQDRTANTGELFF.

This clone was picked up one time. The chain recombines TRBV30 with TRBJ2-5, with 7 bases identical to TRBD1. TRBJ2-7 explains the end of the DNA better; the J call may be wrong. CDR1 and CDR2 (germline): GTSNPN, SVGIG (reference sequence). This CDR3 contains 16 residues. Here the CDR3 DNA reads TGTGCCTGGAGTGAGGTCCAAGGACAGGTCTTGTACGAGCAGTACTTC. This codes for CAWSEVQGQVLYEQYF.

The V and J genes are TRBV4-1 and TRBJ2-1; 16 bases are shared with TRBD2. The CDR3 length is 17 residues. The V gene end was trimmed by 4 bases and the J gene end by 8 bases; junction bases not matched to a gene: 8. The germline gives CDR1 MGHRA, CDR2 YSYEKL. The CDR3 nucleotides read TGCGCCAGCAGCCGATCCCCGGGACTAGCGGGAGGGGATGAGCAGTTCTTC. Its translation is CASSRSPGLAGGDEQFF.

The chain combines TRBV4-1 with TRBJ2-6, with 12 bases matching TRBD1. The length of the CDR3 is 19 residues. Germline trimming cut 4 bases from V and 2 bases from J; bases unmatched to any gene: 9. The germline V gene has CDR1 MGHRA and CDR2 YSYEKL. The CDR3 coding sequence is TGCGCCAGCAGCCCGGATCCGGGACAGGGGGCGCCTGGGGCCAACGTCCTGACTTTC. It translates to CASSPDPGQGAPGANVLTF.